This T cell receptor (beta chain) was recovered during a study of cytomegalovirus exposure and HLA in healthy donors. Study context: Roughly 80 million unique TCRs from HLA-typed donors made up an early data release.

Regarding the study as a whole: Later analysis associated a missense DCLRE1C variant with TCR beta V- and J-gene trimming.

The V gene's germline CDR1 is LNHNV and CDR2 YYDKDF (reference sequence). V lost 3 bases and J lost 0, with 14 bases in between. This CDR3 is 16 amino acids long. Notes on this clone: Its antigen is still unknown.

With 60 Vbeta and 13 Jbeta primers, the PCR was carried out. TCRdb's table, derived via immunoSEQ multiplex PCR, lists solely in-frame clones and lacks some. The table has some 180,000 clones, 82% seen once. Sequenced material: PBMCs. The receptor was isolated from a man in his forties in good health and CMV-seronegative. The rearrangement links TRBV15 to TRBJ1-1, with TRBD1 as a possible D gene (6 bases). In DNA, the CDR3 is TGTGCCACCAGCAGGGGAACGTACAGGGTGAACACTGAAGCTTTCTTT. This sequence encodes CATSRGTYRVNTEAFF.